This T cell receptor beta chain was obtained from a study of blood T cell repertoires in COVID-19. For the study at large: COVID-19 samples, acute and convalescent, were from the United States, Italy and Spain. The cDNA or gDNA used as material had been derived from T cells, B-cell-depleted T cells, or PBMCs.

The authors' processing: Using reference gene primer amplification, nucleated cell counts were estimated. Clones were sequenced by immunoSEQ multiplex PCR, and TCRdb holds only the in-frame ones, with some missing. From that table come the V and J calls and clone size; the DNA was used to work out D and trimming. Seen here are about 44,000 clones, over 80% observed once, and the top ten hold 9.5% to 15%. This sequence was found in a human donor in a cohort sampled during active COVID-19. Source material: peripheral blood.

This chain's CDR3 is CASSQDFTDTQYF. The CDR3 region has the DNA TGCGCCAGCAGTCAGGACTTCACAGATACGCAGTATTTT. The chain carries TRBV5-1 and TRBJ2-3, with a possible D match to TRBD2 (5 bases). CDR1 SGHRS and CDR2 YFSETQ come from the germline V gene. The CDR3 sequence is 13 residues long. V dropped 5 bases and J dropped 2 bases, with 9 bases sitting between them. The variable domain in full, with the rest retrieved from reference TRBV5-1 and TRBJ2-3, is KAGVTQTPRYLIKTRGQQVTLSCSPISGHRSVSWYQQTPGQGLQFLFEYFSETQRNKGNFPGRFSGRQFSNSRSEMNVSTLELGDSALYLCASSQDFTDTQYFGPGTRLTVL.